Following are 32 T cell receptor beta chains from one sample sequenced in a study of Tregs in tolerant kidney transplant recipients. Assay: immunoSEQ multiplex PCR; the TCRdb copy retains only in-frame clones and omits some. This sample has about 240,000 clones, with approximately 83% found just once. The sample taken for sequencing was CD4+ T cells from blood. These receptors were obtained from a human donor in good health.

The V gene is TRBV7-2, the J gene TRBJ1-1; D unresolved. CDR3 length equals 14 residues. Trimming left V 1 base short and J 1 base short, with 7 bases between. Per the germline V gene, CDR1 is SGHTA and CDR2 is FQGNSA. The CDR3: CASSLVSRNTEAFF. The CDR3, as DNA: TGTGCCAGCAGCTTAGTATCTAGGAACACTGAAGCTTTCTTT.

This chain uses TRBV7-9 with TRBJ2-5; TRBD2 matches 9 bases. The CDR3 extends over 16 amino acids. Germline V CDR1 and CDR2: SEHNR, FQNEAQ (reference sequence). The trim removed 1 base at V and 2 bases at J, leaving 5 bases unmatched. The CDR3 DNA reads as TGTGCCAGCAGCTTAGGTAGCGGGGGAGTACAAGAGACCCAGTACTTC. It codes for CASSLGSGGVQETQYF.

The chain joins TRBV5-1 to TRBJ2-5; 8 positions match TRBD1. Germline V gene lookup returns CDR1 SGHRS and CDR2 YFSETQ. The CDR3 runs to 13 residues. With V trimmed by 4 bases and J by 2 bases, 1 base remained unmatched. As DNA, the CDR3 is TGCGCCAGCAGCGGGACAGGACAAGAGACCCAGTACTTC. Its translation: CASSGTGQETQYF.

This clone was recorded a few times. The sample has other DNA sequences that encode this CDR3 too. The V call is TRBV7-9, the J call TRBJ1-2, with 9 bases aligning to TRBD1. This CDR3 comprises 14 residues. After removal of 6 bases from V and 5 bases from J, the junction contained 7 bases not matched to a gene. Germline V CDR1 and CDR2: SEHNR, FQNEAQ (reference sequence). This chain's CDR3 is CASSSGQGPYGYTF. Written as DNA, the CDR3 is TGTGCCAGCAGTTCGGGACAGGGCCCGTATGGCTACACCTTC. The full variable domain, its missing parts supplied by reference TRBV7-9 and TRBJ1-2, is DTGVSQNPRHKITKRGQNVTFRCDPISEHNRLYWYRQTLGQGPEFLTYFQNEAQLEKSRLLSDRFSAERPKGSFSTLEIQRTEQGDSAMYLCASSSGQGPYGYTFGSGTRLTVV.

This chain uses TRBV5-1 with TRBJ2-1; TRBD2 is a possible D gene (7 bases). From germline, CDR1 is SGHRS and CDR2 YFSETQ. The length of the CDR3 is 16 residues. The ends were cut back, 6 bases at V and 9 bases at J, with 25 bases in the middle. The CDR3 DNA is TGCGCCAGCAACTCAGGGGTCGGCAGGGGAGGGAGTGAGCAGTTCTTC. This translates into CASNSGVGRGGSEQFF.

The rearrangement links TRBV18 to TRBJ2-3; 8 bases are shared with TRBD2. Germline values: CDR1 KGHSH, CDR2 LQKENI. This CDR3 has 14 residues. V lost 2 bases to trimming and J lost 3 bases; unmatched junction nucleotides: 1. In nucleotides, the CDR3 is TGTGCCAGCTCACCAGGACTAGCAACAGATACGCAGTATTTT. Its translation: CASSPGLATDTQYF.

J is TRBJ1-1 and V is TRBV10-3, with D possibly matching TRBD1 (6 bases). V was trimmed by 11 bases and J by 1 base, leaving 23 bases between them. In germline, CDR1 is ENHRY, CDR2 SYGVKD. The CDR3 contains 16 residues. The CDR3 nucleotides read TGTGCCCCCCCCGGGGGCCCCGGGGACCAGAACACTGAAGCTTTCTTT. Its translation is CAPPGGPGDQNTEAFF.

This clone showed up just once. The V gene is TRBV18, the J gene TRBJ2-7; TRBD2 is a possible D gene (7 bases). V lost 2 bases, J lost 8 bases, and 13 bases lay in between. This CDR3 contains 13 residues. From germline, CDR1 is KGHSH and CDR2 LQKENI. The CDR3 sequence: CASSPRGGNKQYF. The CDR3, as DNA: TGTGCCAGCTCACCAAGGGGGGGGAACAAGCAGTACTTC.

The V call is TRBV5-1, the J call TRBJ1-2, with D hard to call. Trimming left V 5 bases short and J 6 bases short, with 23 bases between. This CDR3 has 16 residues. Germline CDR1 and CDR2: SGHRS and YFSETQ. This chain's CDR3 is CASRNRLGITMDGYTF. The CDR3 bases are TGCGCCAGCAGAAATCGCTTGGGGATAACCATGGATGGCTACACCTTC.

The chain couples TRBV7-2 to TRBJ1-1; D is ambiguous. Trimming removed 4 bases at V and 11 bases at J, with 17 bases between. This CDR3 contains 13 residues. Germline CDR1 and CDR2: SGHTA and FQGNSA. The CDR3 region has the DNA TGTGCCAGCAGCTCCCCAACACGAGTTTGGGCTTTCTTT. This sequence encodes CASSSPTRVWAFF.

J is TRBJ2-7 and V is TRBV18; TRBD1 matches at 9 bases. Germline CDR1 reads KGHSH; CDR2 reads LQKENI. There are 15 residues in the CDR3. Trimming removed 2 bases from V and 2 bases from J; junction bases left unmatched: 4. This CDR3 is CASSPARQGAYEQYF. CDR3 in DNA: TGTGCCAGCTCACCAGCGCGACAGGGGGCCTACGAGCAGTACTTC.

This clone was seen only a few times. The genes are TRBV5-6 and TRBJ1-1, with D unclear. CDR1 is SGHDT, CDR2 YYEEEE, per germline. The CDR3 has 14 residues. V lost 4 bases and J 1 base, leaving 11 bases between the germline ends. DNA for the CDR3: TGTGCCAGCAGCCCACGTCGGCGGAACACTGAAGCTTTCTTT. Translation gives CASSPRRRNTEAFF.

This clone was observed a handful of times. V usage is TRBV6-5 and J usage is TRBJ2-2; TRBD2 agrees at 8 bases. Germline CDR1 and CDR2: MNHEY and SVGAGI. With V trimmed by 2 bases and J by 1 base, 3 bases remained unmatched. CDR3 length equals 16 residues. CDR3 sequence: CASSYEGTRNTGELFF. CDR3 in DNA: TGTGCCAGCAGTTACGAGGGGACTAGGAACACCGGGGAGCTGTTTTTT.

CDR3: CASSRSTGSAGTDTQYF. In DNA form, the CDR3 reads TGTGCCAGCTCACGCTCGACAGGGTCGGCCGGCACAGATACGCAGTATTTT. The rearrangement uses TRBV18 and TRBJ2-3, with 7 bases aligning to TRBD1. V dropped 4 bases and J dropped 1; count of bases not matched to a gene: 11. There are 17 residues in the CDR3. Germline CDR1 KGHSH, CDR2 LQKENI.

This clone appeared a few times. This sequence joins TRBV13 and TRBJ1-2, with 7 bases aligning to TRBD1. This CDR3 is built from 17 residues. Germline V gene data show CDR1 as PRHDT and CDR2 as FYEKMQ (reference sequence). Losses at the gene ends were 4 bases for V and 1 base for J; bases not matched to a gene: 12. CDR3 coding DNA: TGTGCCAGCAGCTCCCGGACAGGATTACTAGTTAACTATGGCTACACCTTC. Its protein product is CASSSRTGLLVNYGYTF. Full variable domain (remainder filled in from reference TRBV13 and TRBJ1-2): AAGVIQSPRHLIKEKRETATLKCYPIPRHDTVYWYQQGPGQDPQFLISFYEKMQSDKGSIPDRFSAQQFSDYHSELNMSSLELGDSALYFCASSSRTGLLVNYGYTFGSGTRLTVV.

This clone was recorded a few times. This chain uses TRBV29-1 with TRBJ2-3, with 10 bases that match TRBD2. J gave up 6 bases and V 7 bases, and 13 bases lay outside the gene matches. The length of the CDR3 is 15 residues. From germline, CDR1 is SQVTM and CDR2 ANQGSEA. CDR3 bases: TGCAGCGGTTTAAAACTAGCGGGGCGGGCGGATACGCAGTATTTT. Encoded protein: CSGLKLAGRADTQYF.

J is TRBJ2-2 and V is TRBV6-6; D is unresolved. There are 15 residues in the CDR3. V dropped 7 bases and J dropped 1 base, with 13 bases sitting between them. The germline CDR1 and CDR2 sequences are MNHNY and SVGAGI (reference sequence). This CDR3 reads CASTYRTENTGELFF. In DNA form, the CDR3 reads TGTGCCAGCACCTACCGGACGGAGAACACCGGGGAGCTGTTTTTT.

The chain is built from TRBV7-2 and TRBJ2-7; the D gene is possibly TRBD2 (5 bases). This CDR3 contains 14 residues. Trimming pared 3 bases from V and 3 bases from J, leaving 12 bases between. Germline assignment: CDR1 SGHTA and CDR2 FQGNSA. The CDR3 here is CASSLSGGNYEQYF. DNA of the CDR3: TGTGCCAGCAGCTTGAGCGGCGGAAACTACGAGCAGTACTTC.

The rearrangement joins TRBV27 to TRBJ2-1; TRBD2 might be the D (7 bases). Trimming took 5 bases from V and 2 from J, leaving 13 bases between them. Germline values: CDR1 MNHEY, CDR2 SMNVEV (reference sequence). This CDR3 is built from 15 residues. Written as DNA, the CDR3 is TGTGCCAGCAGTCGGACAGCGGGACCCTACAATGAGCAGTTCTTC. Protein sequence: CASSRTAGPYNEQFF.

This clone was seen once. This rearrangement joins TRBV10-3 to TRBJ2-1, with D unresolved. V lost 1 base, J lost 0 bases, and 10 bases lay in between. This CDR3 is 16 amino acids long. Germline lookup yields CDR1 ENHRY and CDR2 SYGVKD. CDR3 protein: CAISELRVSSYNEQFF. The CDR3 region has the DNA TGTGCCATCAGTGAGTTAAGGGTGAGCTCCTACAATGAGCAGTTCTTC.

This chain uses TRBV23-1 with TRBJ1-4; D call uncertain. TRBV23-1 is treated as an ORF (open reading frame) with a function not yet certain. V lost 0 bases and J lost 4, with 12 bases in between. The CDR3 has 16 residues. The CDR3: CASSQSDGIRNEKLFF. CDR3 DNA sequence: TGCGCCAGCAGTCAATCCGACGGCATTCGTAATGAAAAACTGTTTTTT.

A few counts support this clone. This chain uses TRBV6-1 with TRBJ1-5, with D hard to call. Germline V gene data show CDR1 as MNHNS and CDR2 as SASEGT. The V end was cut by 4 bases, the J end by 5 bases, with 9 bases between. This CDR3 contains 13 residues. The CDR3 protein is CASSAWTYQPQHF. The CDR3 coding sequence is TGTGCCAGCAGTGCCTGGACTTATCAGCCCCAGCATTTT.

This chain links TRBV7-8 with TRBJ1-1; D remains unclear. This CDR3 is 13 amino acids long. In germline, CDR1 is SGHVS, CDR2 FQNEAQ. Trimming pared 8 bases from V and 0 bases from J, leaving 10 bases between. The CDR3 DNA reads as TGTGCCAGCCTAAGGAATATGAACACTGAAGCTTTCTTT. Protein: CASLRNMNTEAFF. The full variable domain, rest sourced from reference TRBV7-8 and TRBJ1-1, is GAGVSQSPRYKVAKRGQDVALRCDPISGHVSLFWYQQALGQGPEFLTYFQNEAQLDKSGLPSDRFFAERPEGSVSTLKIQRTQQEDSAVYLCASLRNMNTEAFFGQGTRLTVV.

The CDR3 loop reads CASTPDPAYEQYF. The CDR3 DNA reads TGTGCCAGCACCCCGGACCCAGCCTACGAGCAGTACTTC. V usage is TRBV6-1 and J usage is TRBJ2-7; D gene unclear. The CDR3 runs 13 residues. V lost 7 bases and J 2 bases, leaving 12 bases between the germline ends. Germline loops: CDR1 MNHNS, CDR2 SASEGT.

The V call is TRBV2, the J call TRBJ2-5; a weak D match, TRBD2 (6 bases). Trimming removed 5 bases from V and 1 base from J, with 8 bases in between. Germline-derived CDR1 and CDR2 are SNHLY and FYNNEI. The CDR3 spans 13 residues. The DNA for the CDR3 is TGTGCCAGCAGTCCGGGAGTCCAAGAGACCCAGTACTTC. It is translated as CASSPGVQETQYF.

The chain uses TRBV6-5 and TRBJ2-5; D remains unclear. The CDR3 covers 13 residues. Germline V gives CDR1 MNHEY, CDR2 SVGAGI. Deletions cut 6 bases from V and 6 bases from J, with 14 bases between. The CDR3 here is CASSVSEGKTQYF. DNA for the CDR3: TGTGCCAGCAGCGTCAGTGAAGGAAAGACCCAGTACTTC.

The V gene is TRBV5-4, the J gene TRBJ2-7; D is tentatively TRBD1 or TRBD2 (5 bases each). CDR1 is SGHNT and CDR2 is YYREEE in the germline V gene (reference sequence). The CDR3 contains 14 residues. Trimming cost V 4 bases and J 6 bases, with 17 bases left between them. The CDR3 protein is CASSPLPQRGEQYF. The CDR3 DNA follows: TGTGCCAGCAGCCCCCTCCCCCAGAGGGGCGAGCAGTACTTC.

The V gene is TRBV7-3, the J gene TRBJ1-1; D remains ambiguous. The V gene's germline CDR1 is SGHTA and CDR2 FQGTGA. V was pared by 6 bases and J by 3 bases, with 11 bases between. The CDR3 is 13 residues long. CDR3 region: CASRAGRDTEAFF. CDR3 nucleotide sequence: TGTGCCAGCAGAGCCGGTCGAGACACTGAAGCTTTCTTT.

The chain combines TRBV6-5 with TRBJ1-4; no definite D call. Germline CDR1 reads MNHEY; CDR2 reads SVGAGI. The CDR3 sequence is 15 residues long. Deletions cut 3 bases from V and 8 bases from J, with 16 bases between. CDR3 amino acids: CASSYRAAFREKLFF. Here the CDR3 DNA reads TGTGCCAGCAGTTATAGGGCAGCGTTTAGGGAAAAACTGTTTTTT.

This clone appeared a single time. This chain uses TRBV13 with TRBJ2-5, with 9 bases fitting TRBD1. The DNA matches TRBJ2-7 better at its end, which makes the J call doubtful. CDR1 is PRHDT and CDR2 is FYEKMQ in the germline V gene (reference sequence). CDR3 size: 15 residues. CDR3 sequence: CASSYRGRRTYEQYF. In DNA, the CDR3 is TGTGCCAGCAGCTACAGGGGGCGTCGGACCTACGAGCAGTACTTC.

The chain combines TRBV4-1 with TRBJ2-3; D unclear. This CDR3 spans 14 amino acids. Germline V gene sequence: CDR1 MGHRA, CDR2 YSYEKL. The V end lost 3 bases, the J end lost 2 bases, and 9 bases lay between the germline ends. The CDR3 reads CASSHTDFTDTQYF. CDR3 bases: TGCGCCAGCAGCCATACAGACTTCACAGATACGCAGTATTTT.

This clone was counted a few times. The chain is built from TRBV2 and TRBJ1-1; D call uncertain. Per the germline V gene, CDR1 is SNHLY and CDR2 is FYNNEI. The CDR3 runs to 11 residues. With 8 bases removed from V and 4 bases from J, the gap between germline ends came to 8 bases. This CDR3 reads CASDPGTEAFF. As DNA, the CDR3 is TGTGCCAGCGACCCCGGCACTGAAGCTTTCTTT.